These 15 T cell receptor beta chains were sequenced from one sample in a study of technical replicates of blood from a handful of donors. The method was immunoSEQ multiplex PCR; TCRdb's version includes in-frame clones alone and lacks a portion of them. The profile shows about 95,000 clones, around 96% of them singletons. Sequencing was done on a sample of T cells isolated from PBMCs. These receptors were obtained from a human donor in good health.

This sequence joins TRBV7-6 and TRBJ2-6; no clear D. CDR1 is SGHVS, CDR2 FNYEAQ, per germline. The CDR3 extends over 18 amino acids. V lost 2 bases, J lost 0 bases, and 14 bases lay in between. CDR3 sequence reads: CASSLPSTGHSGANVLTF. The CDR3 DNA is TGTGCCAGCAGCTTACCTTCGACTGGCCACTCTGGGGCCAACGTCCTGACTTTC. Using reference TRBV7-6 and TRBJ2-6 for the parts outside the CDR3, the full variable domain is GAGVSQSPRYKVTKRGQDVALRCDPISGHVSLYWYRQALGQGPEFLTYFNYEAQQDKSGLPNDRFSAERPEGSISTLTIQRTEQRDSAMYRCASSLPSTGHSGANVLTFGAGSRLTVL.

V is TRBV19 and J is TRBJ2-7; D is possibly TRBD2 (6 bases). Germline CDR1 is LNHDA and CDR2 is SQIVND (reference sequence). V shed 3 bases and J shed 2 bases, with 8 bases lying between them. This CDR3 spans 13 amino acids. The CDR3: CASSIRLAYEQYF. CDR3 nucleotides: TGTGCCAGTAGTATCCGACTAGCCTACGAGCAGTACTTC.

J is TRBJ2-1 and V is TRBV30; perhaps TRBD1 as D (5 bases). V shed 2 bases and J shed 7 bases, with 12 bases lying between them. Germline CDR1 GTSNPN, CDR2 SVGIG (reference sequence). The CDR3 spans 13 residues. The CDR3 loop is CAWSPARVNEQFF. The CDR3 nucleotides read TGTGCCTGGAGTCCAGCCAGGGTAAATGAGCAGTTCTTC. The entire variable domain, with the rest obtained from reference TRBV30 and TRBJ2-1, is as follows: SQTIHQWPATLVQPVGSPLSLECTVEGTSNPNLYWYRQAAGRGLQLLFYSVGIGQISSEVPQNLSASRPQDRQFILSSKKLLLSDSGFYLCAWSPARVNEQFFGPGTRLTVL.

CDR3 coding DNA: TGTGCCATCAGACCATCCGAAGACTTACTCCCTGAAGCTTTCTTT. Amino acid sequence: CAIRPSEDLLPEAFF. The genes are TRBV10-3 and TRBJ1-1, with D unclear. Between the trimmed V and J ends, which lost 6 bases and 6 bases, there was a span of 20 bases. The CDR3 has 15 residues. Germline CDR1 ENHRY, CDR2 SYGVKD.

In DNA, the CDR3 is TGTGCCTGGGGACAAAACTCTGGAAACACCATATATTTT. Translation: CAWGQNSGNTIYF. The chain couples TRBV30 to TRBJ1-3; TRBD1 might be the D (5 bases). CDR3 size: 13 residues. The germline gives CDR1 GTSNPN, CDR2 SVGIG (reference sequence). V dropped 5 bases and J dropped 0 bases, with 8 bases sitting between them.

CDR3 DNA: TGCAGTGCTCCAAACAATGAGCAGTTCTTC. The encoded protein is CSAPNNEQFF. The chain couples TRBV20-1 to TRBJ2-1; D unclear. Trimming took 5 bases from V and 5 from J, leaving 4 bases between them. This CDR3 is built from 10 residues. The germline CDR1 and CDR2 sequences are DFQATT and SNEGSKA (reference sequence).

The gene calls are TRBV2 and TRBJ2-2; TRBD2 agrees at 7 bases. The ends lost 3 bases at V and 2 bases at J; junction bases unmatched: 3. Germline values: CDR1 SNHLY, CDR2 FYNNEI. The CDR3 totals 15 residues. The CDR3 loop is CASSDPSGNTGELFF. The CDR3 DNA sequence: TGTGCCAGCAGTGATCCTAGCGGAAACACCGGGGAGCTGTTTTTT.

This rearrangement joins TRBV6-6 to TRBJ1-5, with 8 bases aligning to TRBD1. Trimming removed 2 bases from V and 4 bases from J; junction bases left unmatched: 7. The germline gives CDR1 MNHNY, CDR2 SVGAGI (reference sequence). This CDR3 spans 16 amino acids. CDR3: CASSYNGQGGNQPQHF. As DNA, the CDR3 is TGTGCCAGCAGTTACAATGGACAGGGTGGAAATCAGCCCCAGCATTTT.

The chain couples TRBV11-3 to TRBJ2-7; 9 bases agree with TRBD2. The CDR3 runs to 17 residues. With 0 bases clipped from V and 1 base from J, the junction kept 7 bases outside the gene matches. The germline V gene has CDR1 SGHNT and CDR2 YENEEA. The CDR3 coding sequence is TGTGCCAGCAGCTTAGATCGTGCTAGCGGGATTTCCTACGAGCAGTACTTC. It is translated as CASSLDRASGISYEQYF. Complete variable domain (other parts from reference TRBV11-3 and TRBJ2-7): EAGVVQSPRYKIIEKKQPVAFWCNPISGHNTLYWYLQNLGQGPELLIRYENEEAVDDSQLPKDRFSAERLKGVDSTLKIQPAELGDSAVYLCASSLDRASGISYEQYFGPGTRLTVT.

The rearrangement joins TRBV6-6 to TRBJ2-7; 8 bases map to TRBD2. CDR3 length: 15 residues. Per the germline V gene, CDR1 is MNHNY and CDR2 is SVGAGI (reference sequence). The J segment lost 3 bases and the V segment lost 6 bases, leaving 10 bases of the junction unmatched. In nucleotides, the CDR3 is TGTGCCAGCAGAGAATCCGGGACTAGTCACTACGAGCAGTACTTC. This codes for CASRESGTSHYEQYF.

The CDR3 bases are TGTGCCAGCAGCTCCCTCGCGGGAAAACTGTTTTTT. Amino acid sequence: CASSSLAGKLFF. The chain has TRBV27 and TRBJ1-4; no firm D call. This CDR3 comprises 12 residues. Germline V gene sequence: CDR1 MNHEY, CDR2 SMNVEV (reference sequence). Between the trimmed V and J ends, which lost 6 bases and 10 bases, there was a span of 12 bases.

The gene calls are TRBV28 and TRBJ2-1; D call uncertain. The V gene's germline CDR1 is MDHEN and CDR2 SYDVKM. V shed 2 bases and J shed 7 bases, with 6 bases lying between them. The CDR3 is made up of 12 amino acids. CDR3 region: CASSLARNEQFF. CDR3 DNA: TGTGCCAGCAGTTTAGCTAGAAATGAGCAGTTCTTC.

This chain connects TRBV27 to TRBJ1-5; TRBD1 aligns across 10 bases. The length of the CDR3 is 15 residues. CDR1 MNHEY and CDR2 SMNVEV come from the germline V gene (reference sequence). The junction had 3 bases not matched to a gene; V was cut back by 5 bases and J by 2 bases. The CDR3 is CASSPGTGGNQPQHF. CDR3 in DNA: TGTGCCAGCAGTCCAGGGACAGGGGGCAATCAGCCCCAGCATTTT.

The rearrangement links TRBV7-9 to TRBJ2-7; TRBD2 might be the D (5 bases). Trimming stripped 5 bases from V and 2 bases from J, with 13 bases between. Germline V gives CDR1 SEHNR, CDR2 FQNEAQ (reference sequence). The CDR3 sequence is 14 residues long. The CDR3 nucleotides read TGTGCCAGCAGCGATCTGAGTAGCGCCTACGAGCAGTACTTC. Translation: CASSDLSSAYEQYF.

The chain is built from TRBV18 and TRBJ2-5, with D possibly matching TRBD2 (6 bases). The CDR3 length is 13 residues. The V gene's germline CDR1 is KGHSH and CDR2 LQKENI. V dropped 3 bases and J dropped 7 bases, with 12 bases sitting between them. The CDR3 sequence: CASSPRESGTQYF. DNA for the CDR3: TGTGCCAGCTCACCCCGGGAGTCAGGGACCCAGTACTTC.